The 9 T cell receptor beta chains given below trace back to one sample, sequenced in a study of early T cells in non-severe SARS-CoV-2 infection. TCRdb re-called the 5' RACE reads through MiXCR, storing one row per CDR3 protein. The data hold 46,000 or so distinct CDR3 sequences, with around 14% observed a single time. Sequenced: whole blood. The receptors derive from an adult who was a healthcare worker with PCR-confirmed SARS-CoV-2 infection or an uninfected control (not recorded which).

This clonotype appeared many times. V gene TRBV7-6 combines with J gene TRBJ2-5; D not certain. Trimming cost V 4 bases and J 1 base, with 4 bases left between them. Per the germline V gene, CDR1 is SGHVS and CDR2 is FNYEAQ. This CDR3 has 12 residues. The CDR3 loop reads CASSYFQETQYF. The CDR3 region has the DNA TGTGCCAGCAGCTATTTCCAAGAGACCCAGTACTTC. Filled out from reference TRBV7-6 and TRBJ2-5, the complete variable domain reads GAGVSQSPRYKVTKRGQDVALRCDPISGHVSLYWYRQALGQGPEFLTYFNYEAQQDKSGLPNDRFSAERPEGSISTLTIQRTEQRDSAMYRCASSYFQETQYFGPGTRLLVL.

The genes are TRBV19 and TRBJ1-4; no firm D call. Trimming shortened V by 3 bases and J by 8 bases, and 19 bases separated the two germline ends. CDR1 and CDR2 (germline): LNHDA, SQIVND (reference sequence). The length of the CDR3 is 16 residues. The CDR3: CASSMRPGEAAEKLFF. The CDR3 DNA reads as TGTGCCAGTAGTATGCGACCGGGAGAAGCGGCCGAAAAACTGTTTTTT.

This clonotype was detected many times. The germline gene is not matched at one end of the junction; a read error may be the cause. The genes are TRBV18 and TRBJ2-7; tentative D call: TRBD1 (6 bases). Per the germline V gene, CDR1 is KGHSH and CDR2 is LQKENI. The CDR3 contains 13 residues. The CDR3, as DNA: TGTGCCAGCTCACCGTCAGGGGTTTACGCGCAGTACTTC. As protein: CASSPSGVYAQYF.

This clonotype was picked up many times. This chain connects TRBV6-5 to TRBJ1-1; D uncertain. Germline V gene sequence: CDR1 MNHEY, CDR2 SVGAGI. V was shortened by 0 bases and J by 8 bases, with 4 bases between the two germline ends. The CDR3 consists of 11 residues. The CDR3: CASSYSGEAFF. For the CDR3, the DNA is TGTGCCAGCAGTTACTCAGGGGAAGCTTTCTTT.

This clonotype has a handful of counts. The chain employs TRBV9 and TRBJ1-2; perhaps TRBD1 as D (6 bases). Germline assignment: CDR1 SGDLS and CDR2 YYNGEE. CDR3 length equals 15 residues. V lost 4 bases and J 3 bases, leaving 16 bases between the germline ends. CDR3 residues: CASSILQTGDYGYTF. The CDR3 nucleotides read TGTGCCAGCAGCATCCTTCAGACAGGAGACTATGGCTACACCTTC.

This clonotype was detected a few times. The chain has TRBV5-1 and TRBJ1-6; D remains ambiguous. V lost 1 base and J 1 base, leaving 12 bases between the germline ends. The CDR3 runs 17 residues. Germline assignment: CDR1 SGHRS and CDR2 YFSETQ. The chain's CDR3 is CASSLTPRESYNSPLHF. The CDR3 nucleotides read TGCGCCAGCAGCTTGACACCCCGAGAATCCTATAATTCACCCCTCCACTTT.

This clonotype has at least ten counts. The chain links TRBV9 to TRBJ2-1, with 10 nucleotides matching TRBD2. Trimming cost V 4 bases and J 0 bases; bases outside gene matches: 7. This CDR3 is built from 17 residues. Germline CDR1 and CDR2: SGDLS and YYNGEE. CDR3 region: CASSTLSGGSSYNEQFF. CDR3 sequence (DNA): TGTGCCAGCAGCACCCTTAGCGGGGGGTCCTCCTACAATGAGCAGTTCTTC.

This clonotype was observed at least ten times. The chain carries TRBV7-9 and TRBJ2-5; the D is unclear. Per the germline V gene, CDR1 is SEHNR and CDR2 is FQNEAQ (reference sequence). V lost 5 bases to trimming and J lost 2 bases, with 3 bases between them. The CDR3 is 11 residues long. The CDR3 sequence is CASSVQETQYF. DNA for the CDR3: TGTGCCAGCAGCGTACAAGAGACCCAGTACTTC.

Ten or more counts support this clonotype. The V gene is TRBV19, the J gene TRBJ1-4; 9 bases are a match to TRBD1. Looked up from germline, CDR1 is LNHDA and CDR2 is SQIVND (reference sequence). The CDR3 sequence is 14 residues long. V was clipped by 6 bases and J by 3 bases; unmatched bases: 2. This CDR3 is CASRDRGANEKLFF. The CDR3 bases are TGTGCCAGTAGGGACAGGGGAGCTAATGAAAAACTGTTTTTT.